This T cell receptor beta chain was captured by sequencing in a study of a mutant IDH1 vaccine in newly diagnosed glioma (dated by TCRdb to about 2021). In terms of the full investigation: Vaccination started 4-6 weeks after radiotherapy alone, or was given together with temozolomide cycles in the groups whose treatment included chemotherapy. Of the approximately 35 treated patients, around 62% were male and approximately 40% were female, and the mean age was approximately 41 years. Before enrollment, patients had received standard therapy of radiotherapy alone, temozolomide alone, or radiochemotherapy with temozolomide; most received the combination. The week-35 safety follow-up took place at visit V12, and the week-47 end of study took place at visit V13. Peripheral blood was collected at six visits: V03 (baseline), V05, V07, V10, V12 and V13. Longitudinal TCRB deep sequencing was performed for 20 to 25 treated patients wherever samples were available for exploratory analyses. What the authors observed across the whole study: No apparent relationship was observed between pseudoprogression and alterations in the top peripheral T cell clonotypes detected by TCRB sequencing. PBMC samples for TCRB deep sequencing were selected based on availability. The authors stated that sample limitations prevented analyses of patient blood samples from being reproduced. Immune responses induced by the vaccine were seen in roughly 95% of patients across multiple MHC alleles.

Libraries were prepared through the immunoSEQ multiplex PCR assay. Rearranged TCR beta chain sequences were amplified using the hsTCRB Kit according to the manufacturer's protocol. TCRB libraries were sequenced on an Illumina MiSeq. For the original study's pipeline: Demultiplexing, trimming and gene mapping were performed with the kit vendor's proprietary platform. Imported from immuneACCESS, the table was reduced by TCRdb to in-frame sequences with V and J called. These copies leave out some clones; in studies compared against another copy, an unresolved V gene accounts for under half, and the cause of the remainder is not known. That table is the source of V, J and clone size, and D and trimming were worked out from the DNA. A total of tens of thousands of clones appear in this sample, approximately 80% of them only once. The top ten hold roughly 5% of the sample. Concerning this clone itself: The antigen it binds to is not known. It has no much larger one-base neighbor in the sample; base qualities were not kept.

The time point label here, explained by the study, means: week 47, end of study. Every vaccine dose consisted of 300 ug of a 20-mer mutant IDH1 peptide in Montanide, administered subcutaneously together with topical imiquimod. Eight vaccinations were administered to patients in weeks 1, 3, 5, 7, 11, 15, 19 and 23, corresponding to visits V03 through V10. Donors had newly diagnosed WHO grade 3 or 4 IDH1-mutant astrocytomas with loss of nuclear ATRX. The samples were drawn from NOA16, a multicentre, single-arm, open-label phase I trial in Germany that tested a mutant IDH1 peptide vaccine in humans for the first time. Genomic DNA for TCRB sequencing was extracted from EDTA blood using the DNeasy Blood and Tissue Kit. The receptor comes from a woman in her thirties or forties with glioma. Some clones in this sample may be carry-over from other donors' samples. The source was PBMCs, collected from a glioma patient whose treatment included an IDH1 peptide vaccine.

For the CDR3, the sequence is CASSVPHRGGNRSPLHF. The nucleotides read TGTGCCAGCAGCGTACCCCACCGGGGAGGGAATCGATCACCCCTCCACTTT. This receptor chain uses TRBV9 and TRBJ1-6, with the D gene not confidently named. CDR1 and CDR2, looked up from the germline V gene, are SGDLS and YYNGEE. The CDR3 runs 17 amino acids, cysteine and phenylalanine included. The sequence is cut down to CDR3 DNA, 51 bases in frame from base 1. V lost 1 base and J lost 10 bases; the stretch between them is 21 bases long.